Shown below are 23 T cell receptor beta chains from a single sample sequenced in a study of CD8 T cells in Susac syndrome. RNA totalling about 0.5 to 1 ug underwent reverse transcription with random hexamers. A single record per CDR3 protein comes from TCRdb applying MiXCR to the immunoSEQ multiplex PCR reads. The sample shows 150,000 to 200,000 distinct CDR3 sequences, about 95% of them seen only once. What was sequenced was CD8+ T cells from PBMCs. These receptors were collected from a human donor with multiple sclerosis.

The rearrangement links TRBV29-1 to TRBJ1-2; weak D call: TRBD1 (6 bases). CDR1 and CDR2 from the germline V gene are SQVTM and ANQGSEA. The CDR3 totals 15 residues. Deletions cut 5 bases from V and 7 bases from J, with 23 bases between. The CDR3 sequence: CSVTPRGGGVGGYTF. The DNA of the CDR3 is TGCAGCGTTACCCCGCGGGGAGGGGGGGTCGGTGGCTACACCTTC.

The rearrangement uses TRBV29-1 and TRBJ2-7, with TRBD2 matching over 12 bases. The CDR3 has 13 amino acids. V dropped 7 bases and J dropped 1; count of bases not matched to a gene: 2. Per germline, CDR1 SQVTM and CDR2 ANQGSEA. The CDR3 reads CSALAGGSYEQYF. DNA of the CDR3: TGCAGCGCCCTAGCGGGAGGGTCCTACGAGCAGTACTTC.

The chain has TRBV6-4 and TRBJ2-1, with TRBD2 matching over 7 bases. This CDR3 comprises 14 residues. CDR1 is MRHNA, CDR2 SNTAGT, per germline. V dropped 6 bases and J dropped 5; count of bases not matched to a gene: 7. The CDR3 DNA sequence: TGTGCCAGCAGCCTAGGGGACTACAACAATGAGCAGTTCTTC. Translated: CASSLGDYNNEQFF.

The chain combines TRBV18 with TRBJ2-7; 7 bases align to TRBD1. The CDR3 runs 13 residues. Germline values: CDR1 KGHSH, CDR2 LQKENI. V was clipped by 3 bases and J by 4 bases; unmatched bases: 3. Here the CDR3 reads CASSPGQFYEQYF. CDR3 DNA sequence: TGTGCCAGCTCACCGGGACAGTTTTACGAGCAGTACTTC.

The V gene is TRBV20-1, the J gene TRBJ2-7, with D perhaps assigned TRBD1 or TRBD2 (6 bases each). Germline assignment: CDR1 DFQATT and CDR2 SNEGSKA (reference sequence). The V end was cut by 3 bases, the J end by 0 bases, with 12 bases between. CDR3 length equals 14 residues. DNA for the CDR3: TGCAGTGCTAGGGTAGGGGGGTACTCCTACGAGCAGTACTTC. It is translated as CSARVGGYSYEQYF.

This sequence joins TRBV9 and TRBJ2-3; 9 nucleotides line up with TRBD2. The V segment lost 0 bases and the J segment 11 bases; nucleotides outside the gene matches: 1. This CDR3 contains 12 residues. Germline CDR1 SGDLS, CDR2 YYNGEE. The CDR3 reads CASSVGAGGQYF. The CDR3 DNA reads TGTGCCAGCAGCGTAGGAGCGGGGGGGCAGTATTTT.

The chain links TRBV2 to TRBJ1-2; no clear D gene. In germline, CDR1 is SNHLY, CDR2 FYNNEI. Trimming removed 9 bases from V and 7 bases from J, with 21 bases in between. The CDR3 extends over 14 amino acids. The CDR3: CASGSRVLLGGYTF. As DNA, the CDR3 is TGTGCCAGTGGGTCTCGTGTATTATTGGGTGGCTACACCTTC. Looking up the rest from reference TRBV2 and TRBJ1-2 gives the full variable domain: EPEVTQTPSHQVTQMGQEVILRCVPISNHLYFYWYRQILGQKVEFLVSFYNNEISEKSEIFDDQFSVERPDGSNFTLKIRSTKLEDSAMYFCASGSRVLLGGYTFGSGTRLTVV.

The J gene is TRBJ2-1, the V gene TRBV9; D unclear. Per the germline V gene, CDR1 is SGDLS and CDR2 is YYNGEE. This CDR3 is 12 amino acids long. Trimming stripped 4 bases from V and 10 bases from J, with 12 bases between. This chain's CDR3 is CASSQTPWEQFF. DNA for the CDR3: TGTGCCAGCAGCCAAACCCCATGGGAGCAGTTCTTC.

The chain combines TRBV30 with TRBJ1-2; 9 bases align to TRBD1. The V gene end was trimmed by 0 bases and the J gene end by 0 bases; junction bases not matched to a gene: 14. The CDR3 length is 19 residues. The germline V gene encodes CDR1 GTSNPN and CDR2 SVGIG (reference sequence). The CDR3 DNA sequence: TGTGCCTGGAGTGTACGATCCGGGGACAGGGCTTACGCTAACTATGGCTACACCTTC. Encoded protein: CAWSVRSGDRAYANYGYTF.

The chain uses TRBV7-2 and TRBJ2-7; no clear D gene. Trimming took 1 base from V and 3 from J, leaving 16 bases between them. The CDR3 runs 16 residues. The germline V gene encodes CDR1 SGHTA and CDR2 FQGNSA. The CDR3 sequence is CASSLDRLRPSYEQYF. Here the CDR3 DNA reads TGTGCCAGCAGCTTAGATCGGTTGAGGCCTAGCTACGAGCAGTACTTC.

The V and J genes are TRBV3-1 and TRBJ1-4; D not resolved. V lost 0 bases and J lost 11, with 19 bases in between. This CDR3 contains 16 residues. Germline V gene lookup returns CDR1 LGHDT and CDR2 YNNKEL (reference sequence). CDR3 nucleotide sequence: TGTGCCAGCAGCCAAGACCCCCCTAGGGATTCCCTTAAACTGTTTTTT. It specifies CASSQDPPRDSLKLFF.

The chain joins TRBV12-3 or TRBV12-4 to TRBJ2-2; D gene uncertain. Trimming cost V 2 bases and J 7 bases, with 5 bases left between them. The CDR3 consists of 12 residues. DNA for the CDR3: TGTGCCAGCAGTTTAATGTTCGGGGAGCTGTTTTTT. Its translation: CASSLMFGELFF.

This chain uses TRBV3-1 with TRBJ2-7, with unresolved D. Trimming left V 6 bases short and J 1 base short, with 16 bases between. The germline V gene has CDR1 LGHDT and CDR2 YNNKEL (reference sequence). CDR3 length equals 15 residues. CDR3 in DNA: TGTGCCAGCAGTCTCGGACCCGGAGTGTCCTACGAGCAGTACTTC. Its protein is CASSLGPGVSYEQYF.

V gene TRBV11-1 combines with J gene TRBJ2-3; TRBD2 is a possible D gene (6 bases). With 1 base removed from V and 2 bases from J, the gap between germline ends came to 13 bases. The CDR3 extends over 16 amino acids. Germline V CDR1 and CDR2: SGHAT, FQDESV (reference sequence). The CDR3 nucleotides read TGTGCCAGCAGCTTAGAGGGACTCATTTACACAGATACGCAGTATTTT. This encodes CASSLEGLIYTDTQYF.

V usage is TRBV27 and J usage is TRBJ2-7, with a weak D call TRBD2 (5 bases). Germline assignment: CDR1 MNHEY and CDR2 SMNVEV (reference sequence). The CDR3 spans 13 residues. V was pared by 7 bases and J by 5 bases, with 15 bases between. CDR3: CASTRPGSNEQYF. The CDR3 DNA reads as TGTGCCAGCACCCGACCGGGGAGTAACGAGCAGTACTTC.

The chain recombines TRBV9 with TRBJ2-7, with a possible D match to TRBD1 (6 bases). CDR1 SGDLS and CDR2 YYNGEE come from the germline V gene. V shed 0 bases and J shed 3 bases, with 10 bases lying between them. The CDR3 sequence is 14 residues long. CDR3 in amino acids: CASSVGGQNYEQYF. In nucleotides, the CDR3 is TGTGCCAGCAGCGTAGGAGGACAGAACTACGAGCAGTACTTC.

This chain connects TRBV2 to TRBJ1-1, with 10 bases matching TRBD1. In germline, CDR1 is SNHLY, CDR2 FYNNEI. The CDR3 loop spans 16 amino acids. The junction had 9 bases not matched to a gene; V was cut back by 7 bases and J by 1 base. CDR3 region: CASTIGQGVPNTEAFF. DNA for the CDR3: TGTGCCAGCACTATAGGACAGGGGGTCCCGAACACTGAAGCTTTCTTT.

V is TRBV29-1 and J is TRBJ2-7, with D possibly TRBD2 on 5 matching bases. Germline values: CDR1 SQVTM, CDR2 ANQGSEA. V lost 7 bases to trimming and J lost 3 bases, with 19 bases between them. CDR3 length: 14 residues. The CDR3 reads CSALFGPRGYEQYF. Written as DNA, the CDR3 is TGCAGCGCCCTTTTCGGGCCACGGGGCTACGAGCAGTACTTC.

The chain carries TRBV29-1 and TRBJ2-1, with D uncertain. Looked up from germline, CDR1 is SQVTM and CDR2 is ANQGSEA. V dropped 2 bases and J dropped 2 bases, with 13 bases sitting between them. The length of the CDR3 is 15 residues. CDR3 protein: CSVEPVGNTYNEQFF. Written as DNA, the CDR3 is TGCAGCGTTGAACCCGTTGGCAATACCTACAATGAGCAGTTCTTC.

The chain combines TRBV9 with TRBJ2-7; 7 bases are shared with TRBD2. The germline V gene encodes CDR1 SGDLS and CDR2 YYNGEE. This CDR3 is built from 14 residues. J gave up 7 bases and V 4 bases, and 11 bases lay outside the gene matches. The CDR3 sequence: CASSFSGSPLEQYF. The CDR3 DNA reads TGTGCCAGCAGCTTTAGCGGGTCGCCCTTGGAGCAGTACTTC.

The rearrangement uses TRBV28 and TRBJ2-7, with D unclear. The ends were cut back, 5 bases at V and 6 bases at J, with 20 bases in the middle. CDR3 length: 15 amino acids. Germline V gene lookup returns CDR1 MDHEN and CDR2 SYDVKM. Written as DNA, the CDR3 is TGTGCCAGCAGTGCGCACGGAAATAACCCCATCGAGCAGTACTTC. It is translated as CASSAHGNNPIEQYF.

Here the CDR3 reads CASSWDRGRQETQYF. As DNA, the CDR3 is TGTGCCAGCAGTTGGGACAGGGGGAGACAAGAGACCCAGTACTTC. The chain employs TRBV6-2 or TRBV6-3 and TRBJ2-5, with 11 positions matching TRBD1. This CDR3 is built from 15 residues. V was clipped by 4 bases and J by 2 bases; unmatched bases: 3. Per germline, CDR1 MNHEY and CDR2 SVGEGT.

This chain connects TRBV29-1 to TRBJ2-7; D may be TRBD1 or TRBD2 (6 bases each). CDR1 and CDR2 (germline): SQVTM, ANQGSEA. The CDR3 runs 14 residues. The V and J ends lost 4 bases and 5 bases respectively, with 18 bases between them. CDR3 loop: CSVVWPGARDEQYF. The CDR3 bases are TGCAGCGTTGTATGGCCGGGGGCGCGAGACGAGCAGTACTTC.